These 14 T cell receptor beta chains were all obtained from the same sample, sequenced in a study of T cells in Graves' hyperthyroidism and ophthalmopathy. From RNA transcripts, TCR beta CDR3 regions were amplified. HTBI primers were used for first-round RT-PCR of the TCR CDR3. TCRdb ran MiXCR on the multiplex PCR reads and lists one entry per CDR3 protein. The sample contains hundreds of thousands of distinct CDR3 sequences, roughly 14% of which appear only once. Sequencing was performed on blood. Receptors were obtained from a woman aged 30 to 39 with Graves' hyperthyroidism.

The rearrangement uses TRBV20-1 and TRBJ1-4; 8 bases match TRBD1. This CDR3 region has 15 residues. Germline V CDR1 and CDR2: DFQATT, SNEGSKA (reference sequence). The V gene end was trimmed by 0 bases and the J gene end by 7 bases; junction bases not matched to a gene: 7. CDR3 residues: CSARDRTGRSEKLFF. CDR3 in DNA: TGCAGTGCTAGAGATAGGACAGGGCGGTCTGAAAAACTGTTTTTT.

This clonotype was counted many times. V is TRBV24-1 and J is TRBJ2-7; D is perhaps TRBD1 (7 bases). The CDR3 sequence is 16 residues long. CDR1 and CDR2 (germline): KGHDR, SFDVKD. Trimming left V 3 bases short and J 2 bases short, with 16 bases between. The CDR3 DNA reads as TGTGCCACCAGTGATGCCCCGACAGGGAGGACCTACGAGCAGTACTTC. Protein product: CATSDAPTGRTYEQYF.

This clonotype was counted many times. The chain carries TRBV2 and TRBJ2-2, with D unresolved. Germline V gene data show CDR1 as SNHLY and CDR2 as FYNNEI. V was shortened by 8 bases and J by 10 bases, with 8 bases between the two germline ends. This CDR3 has 10 amino acids. The CDR3 DNA follows: TGTGCCAGCCGAAGCAAGGAGCTGTTTTTT. Protein: CASRSKELFF.

This clonotype occurred a few times. J is TRBJ1-4 and V is TRBV6-5, with 7 bases matching TRBD1. V trimming: 0 bases; J trimming: 8 bases; junction bases outside the gene matches: 6. Germline V gene data show CDR1 as MNHEY and CDR2 as SVGAGI. The CDR3 contains 15 residues. For the CDR3, the DNA is TGTGCCAGCAGTTACTCCCGGGACAGTAACGAAAAACTGTTTTTT. Translating it yields CASSYSRDSNEKLFF.

This clonotype was recorded a few times. The chain couples TRBV12-3 or TRBV12-4 to TRBJ1-6; D remains ambiguous. This CDR3 region has 14 residues. V was trimmed by 2 bases and J by 4 bases, leaving 6 bases between them. This CDR3 is CASSLPGYNSPLHF. CDR3 sequence (DNA): TGTGCCAGCAGTTTACCGGGGTATAATTCACCCCTCCACTTT.

In regard to this clonotype: The germline gene is not matched at one end of the junction; a read error may be the cause. V and J are TRBV27 and TRBJ1-2, with D uncertain. This CDR3 contains 14 residues. Germline V gene lookup returns CDR1 MNHEY and CDR2 SMNVEV (reference sequence). CDR3 coding DNA: TGTACCAGCAGTTTGATTACAGCCTCCTATGGCTACACCTTC. It codes for CTSSLITASYGYTF.

The genes are TRBV30 and TRBJ1-1, with D perhaps matching TRBD1 (5 bases). V was cut by 2 bases and J by 0 bases, with 16 bases left in between. Germline V gene sequence: CDR1 GTSNPN, CDR2 SVGIG (reference sequence). The CDR3 totals 16 residues. CDR3: CAWSREGLPLNTEAFF. DNA for the CDR3: TGTGCCTGGAGTCGGGAGGGGTTACCCTTGAACACTGAAGCTTTCTTT.

This clonotype appeared many times. The chain carries TRBV28 and TRBJ1-2; 7 bases fit TRBD1. V lost 5 bases to trimming and J lost 4 bases; unmatched junction nucleotides: 10. The CDR3 is made up of 15 amino acids. The germline CDR1 and CDR2 sequences are MDHEN and SYDVKM. CDR3 sequence (DNA): TGTGCCAGCAGTCCCCCCGGGACAGCGGTCTATGGCTACACCTTC. This encodes CASSPPGTAVYGYTF.

The chain joins TRBV9 to TRBJ2-5; D may be TRBD1 (6 bases). The germline V gene has CDR1 SGDLS and CDR2 YYNGEE. V was pared by 4 bases and J by 3 bases, with 16 bases between. The CDR3 length is 15 residues. The CDR3 sequence: CASSRSLSGEETQYF. The CDR3 DNA reads as TGTGCCAGCAGCCGGAGTCTTTCAGGGGAAGAGACCCAGTACTTC.

This clonotype has ten or more counts. J is TRBJ1-1 and V is TRBV12-3 or TRBV12-4, with 7 bases aligning to TRBD1. Trimming cost V 10 bases and J 1 base; bases outside gene matches: 9. The CDR3 has 14 residues. CDR3 in DNA: TGTGCCACCAAAGGCCAGGGGGAGAACACTGAAGCTTTCTTT. It is translated as CATKGQGENTEAFF.

The V gene is TRBV4-1, the J gene TRBJ2-1, with D possibly TRBD2 on 7 matching bases. The CDR3 totals 13 residues. The ends were cut back, 1 base at V and 9 bases at J, with 10 bases in the middle. Germline values: CDR1 MGHRA, CDR2 YSYEKL. CDR3 sequence reads: CASSQAGEGEQFF. CDR3 nucleotide sequence: TGCGCCAGCAGCCAAGCAGGGGAGGGTGAGCAGTTCTTC.

This clonotype was recorded at least ten times. This chain links TRBV19 with TRBJ1-2, with 7 bases aligning to TRBD1. There are 15 residues in the CDR3. Trimming took 4 bases from V and 2 from J; bases not matched to a gene: 7. CDR1 and CDR2 from the germline V gene are LNHDA and SQIVND (reference sequence). The CDR3 sequence: CASSTLQGRNYGYTF. For the CDR3, the DNA is TGTGCCAGTAGTACCTTACAGGGGAGGAACTATGGCTACACCTTC.

This chain links TRBV29-1 with TRBJ2-1, with 10 bases aligning to TRBD2. The CDR3 has 13 amino acids. The germline V gene has CDR1 SQVTM and CDR2 ANQGSEA. V dropped 7 bases and J dropped 9; count of bases not matched to a gene: 9. The CDR3: CSAVAGGLGEQFF. CDR3 coding DNA: TGCAGCGCCGTAGCGGGAGGTCTGGGTGAGCAGTTCTTC.

The chain couples TRBV29-1 to TRBJ2-1; 8 bases are a match to TRBD2. The CDR3 is 14 amino acids. Germline assignment: CDR1 SQVTM and CDR2 ANQGSEA. J gave up 7 bases and V 4 bases, and 9 bases lay outside the gene matches. This chain's CDR3 is CSVARRLAGNEQFF. The DNA for the CDR3 is TGCAGCGTTGCCCGTCGGCTAGCGGGTAATGAGCAGTTCTTC.